The 23 T cell receptor beta chains in this list originate from one sample, sequenced in a study of T cell repertoires in cytomegalovirus infection. TCRdb analysed the reads with MiXCR anew, one entry per CDR3 protein. The sample lists some 920,000 distinct CDR3 sequences, around 32% occurring once. Which antigens these TCRs recognize remains unknown. The sample was cultured CD8+ T cells from PBMCs, taken from culture after CMV antigen stimulation. The origin of the receptors is a human donor in good health (CMV status not recorded). Some clones in this sample may be carry-over from other donors' samples.

This clonotype was counted between two and nine times. This chain joins TRBV7-6 and TRBJ2-2; no clear D. V dropped 0 bases and J dropped 5 bases, with 7 bases sitting between them. The CDR3 is 14 amino acids. Germline CDR1 reads SGHVS; CDR2 reads FNYEAQ. DNA of the CDR3: TGTGCCAGCAGCTTAGCAGTATCTACCGGGGAGCTGTTTTTT. Translation: CASSLAVSTGELFF. The variable domain in full, with the rest retrieved from reference TRBV7-6 and TRBJ2-2, is GAGVSQSPRYKVTKRGQDVALRCDPISGHVSLYWYRQALGQGPEFLTYFNYEAQQDKSGLPNDRFSAERPEGSISTLTIQRTEQRDSAMYRCASSLAVSTGELFFGEGSRLTVL.

The chain couples TRBV19 to TRBJ1-5; TRBD1 might be the D (5 bases). Trimming stripped 3 bases from V and 6 bases from J, with 9 bases between. Germline lookup yields CDR1 LNHDA and CDR2 SQIVND (reference sequence). The CDR3 sequence is 13 residues long. In nucleotides, the CDR3 is TGTGCCAGTAGTATGTGGGGGGTTCAGCCCCAGCATTTT. Protein sequence: CASSMWGVQPQHF.

The gene calls are TRBV7-6 and TRBJ1-2; D gene unclear. Germline CDR1 and CDR2: SGHVS and FNYEAQ. The CDR3 has 13 amino acids. The ends were cut back, 1 base at V and 4 bases at J, with 7 bases in the middle. The CDR3 reads CASSLEYSYGYTF. In DNA form, the CDR3 reads TGTGCCAGCAGCTTAGAATACAGCTATGGCTACACCTTC.

This clonotype was seen repeatedly, ten times or more. The rearrangement uses TRBV7-2 and TRBJ1-5; 9 bases map to TRBD1. The V gene's germline CDR1 is SGHTA and CDR2 FQGNSA. V shed 4 bases and J 5 bases; nucleotides not matched to a gene: 9. The length of the CDR3 is 16 residues. In DNA, the CDR3 is TGTGCCAGCAGCTCTCCGGGACAGGGTTCACATCAGCCCCAGCATTTT. Protein: CASSSPGQGSHQPQHF.

The chain couples TRBV4-1 to TRBJ2-1; D call uncertain. Per the germline V gene, CDR1 is MGHRA and CDR2 is YSYEKL. CDR3 length equals 13 residues. V was trimmed by 3 bases and J by 7 bases, leaving 10 bases between them. The CDR3 nucleotides read TGCGCCAGCAGCCAGGCTTCTACGAATGAGCAGTTCTTC. Its translation: CASSQASTNEQFF.

DNA of the CDR3: TGTGCCAGCACCTCAAAGTCTTCTAGCGGGGGGCGGGGGTCCTACAATGAGCAGTTCTTC. It yields the protein CASTSKSSSGGRGSYNEQFF. The rearrangement uses TRBV12-3 or TRBV12-4 and TRBJ2-1; TRBD2 aligns across 11 bases. The CDR3 sequence is 20 residues long. Trimming took 7 bases from V and 1 from J; bases not matched to a gene: 18.

This clonotype showed up many times. The V call is TRBV7-9, the J call TRBJ1-1, with D possibly being TRBD1 (5 bases). Germline V gene lookup returns CDR1 SEHNR and CDR2 FQNEAQ (reference sequence). Trimming left V 2 bases short and J 8 bases short, with 12 bases between. CDR3 length: 13 residues. Here the CDR3 reads CASSLWSRQEAFF. DNA of the CDR3: TGTGCCAGCAGCTTATGGTCGCGACAGGAAGCTTTCTTT.

The chain carries TRBV28 and TRBJ2-7, with D perhaps matching TRBD2 (6 bases). Trimming took off 5 bases at V and 0 bases at J, with 17 bases between the two ends. Germline CDR1 MDHEN, CDR2 SYDVKM. This CDR3 contains 16 residues. In DNA form, the CDR3 reads TGTGCCAGCAGTCCCGGACTAATCCTCCCCTCCTACGAGCAGTACGTC. It codes for CASSPGLILPSYEQYV.

The chain employs TRBV25-1 and TRBJ2-2; D uncertain. The germline V gene encodes CDR1 MGHDK and CDR2 SYGVNS. Trimming left V 6 bases short and J 0 bases short, with 11 bases between. The CDR3 extends over 15 amino acids. The CDR3 sequence: CASRSRFANTGELFF. The CDR3 nucleotides are TGTGCCAGCAGATCCCGGTTCGCGAACACCGGGGAGCTGTTTTTT.

The V and J genes are TRBV7-6 and TRBJ2-1; 7 bases map to TRBD2. V lost 5 bases and J lost 4; bases outside the gene matches: 8. This CDR3 has 15 amino acids. Germline V gene data show CDR1 as SGHVS and CDR2 as FNYEAQ. CDR3 DNA sequence: TGTGCCAGCAGCCGAGCCGGGGGGTTATACAATGAGCAGTTCTTC. Translated: CASSRAGGLYNEQFF.

The rearrangement uses TRBV7-6 and TRBJ1-5; no definite D call. The CDR3 length is 17 residues. V was pared by 1 base and J by 0 bases, with 13 bases between. Germline V CDR1 and CDR2: SGHVS, FNYEAQ. The CDR3 here is CASSLGASYYSNQPQHF. CDR3 in DNA: TGTGCCAGCAGCTTAGGGGCCAGCTATTATAGCAATCAGCCCCAGCATTTT.

This clonotype has more than one count but fewer than ten. The chain has TRBV24-1 and TRBJ2-7, with a possible D match to TRBD1 (6 bases). The CDR3 loop spans 15 amino acids. The V and J ends lost 4 bases and 4 bases respectively, with 16 bases between them. Germline lookup yields CDR1 KGHDR and CDR2 SFDVKD. The DNA for the CDR3 is TGTGCCACCAGTGAGACAGGAACACGAAAATACGAGCAGTACGTC. It specifies CATSETGTRKYEQYV.

The chain is built from TRBV4-1 and TRBJ2-3, with D perhaps TRBD2 (6 bases). The germline gives CDR1 MGHRA, CDR2 YSYEKL. Trimming removed 1 base from V and 3 bases from J, with 14 bases in between. This CDR3 has 16 amino acids. The CDR3 bases are TGCGCCAGCAGCCAAGGGATCCGGGGGTTGACAGATACGCAGTATTTT. Its protein product is CASSQGIRGLTDTQYF.

Regarding this clonotype: One end of the junction is discordant with germline, which a read error may explain. This sequence joins TRBV6-2 or TRBV6-3 and TRBJ2-1; D is undetermined. From germline, CDR1 is MNHEY and CDR2 SVGEGT. The length of the CDR3 is 14 residues. The CDR3 DNA sequence: TGTGCCAGCACGAGGAGAAGCTCCTACGATGAGCAGTTCTTC. Protein product: CASTRRSSYDEQFF.

This clonotype was observed a few times. The chain joins TRBV9 to TRBJ2-3, with TRBD2 identical over 8 bases. The CDR3 is made up of 15 amino acids. Germline CDR1 SGDLS, CDR2 YYNGEE. The J segment lost 3 bases and the V segment lost 0 bases, leaving 3 bases of the junction unmatched. CDR3 loop: CASSVVGGGTDTQYF. CDR3 DNA: TGTGCCAGCAGCGTAGTAGGCGGGGGGACAGATACGCAGTATTTT.

The V gene is TRBV5-6, the J gene TRBJ1-4, with D unclear. Trimming took off 1 base at V and 5 bases at J, with 12 bases between the two ends. Per the germline V gene, CDR1 is SGHDT and CDR2 is YYEEEE. This CDR3 has 15 residues. For the CDR3, the DNA is TGTGCCAGCAGCTTGTCACATCGACTAAATGAAAAACTGTTTTTT. This sequence encodes CASSLSHRLNEKLFF.

To note about this clonotype: At one end the junction does not follow the germline gene, possibly because of a read error. This chain uses TRBV24-1 with TRBJ1-5, with D hard to call. The CDR3 covers 14 residues. Germline CDR1 is KGHDR and CDR2 is SFDVKD. CDR3 nucleotide sequence: TGTGCCACCAGTGGACCTTATAGCGATCAGCCCCAGCATTTT. Translation gives CATSGPYSDQPQHF.

As DNA, the CDR3 is TGTGCCAGCAGCCCGGGATCCCTGAGGCCCCAGCATTTT. Translating gives CASSPGSLRPQHF. The chain recombines TRBV7-9 with TRBJ1-5; D not resolved. The CDR3 has 13 amino acids. From germline, CDR1 is SEHNR and CDR2 FQNEAQ (reference sequence). V lost 5 bases and J 9 bases, leaving 14 bases between the germline ends.

V usage is TRBV25-1 and J usage is TRBJ1-3, with 8 bases fitting TRBD1. The CDR3 is made up of 14 amino acids. CDR1 and CDR2 from the germline V gene are MGHDK and SYGVNS. With V trimmed by 6 bases and J by 6 bases, 7 bases remained unmatched. The CDR3 nucleotides are TGTGCCAGCAGCTCGACAGGGGACCTAAACACCATATATTTT. Translating it yields CASSSTGDLNTIYF.

This clonotype has just a few counts. The chain is built from TRBV6-2 or TRBV6-3 and TRBJ2-1; 10 positions agree with TRBD2. This CDR3 has 16 amino acids. Trimming took 8 bases from V and 0 from J; bases not matched to a gene: 7. The V gene's germline CDR1 is MNHEY and CDR2 SVGEGT. CDR3 DNA sequence: TGTGCCAGCGGAAGCGGGGGGGCTGCCTCCTACAATGAGCAGTTCTTC. Its translation: CASGSGGAASYNEQFF.

V and J are TRBV7-6 and TRBJ1-4, with D possibly being TRBD1 (6 bases). Per the germline V gene, CDR1 is SGHVS and CDR2 is FNYEAQ. The CDR3 is 18 residues long. V lost 5 bases to trimming and J lost 0 bases, with 19 bases between them. The DNA for the CDR3 is TGTGCCAGCAGCCCTAGGTTGAGTGACAGGACAACTAATGAAAAACTGTTTTTT. Its protein product is CASSPRLSDRTTNEKLFF. Looking up the rest from reference TRBV7-6 and TRBJ1-4 gives the full variable domain: GAGVSQSPRYKVTKRGQDVALRCDPISGHVSLYWYRQALGQGPEFLTYFNYEAQQDKSGLPNDRFSAERPEGSISTLTIQRTEQRDSAMYRCASSPRLSDRTTNEKLFFGSGTQLSVL.

In its sample, this clonotype was seen a few times. The CDR3 region is CASSRNWNTEAFF. CDR3 DNA sequence: TGTGCCAGCAGCCGTAATTGGAACACTGAAGCTTTCTTT. The chain links TRBV5-4 to TRBJ1-1; D gene uncertain. The CDR3 runs to 13 residues. V gave up 4 bases and J gave up 1 base, with 8 bases separating them. In germline, CDR1 is SGHNT, CDR2 YYREEE (reference sequence).

The V and J genes are TRBV7-8 and TRBJ2-7; the match to TRBD1 covers 9 bases. The CDR3 extends over 18 amino acids. J gave up 7 bases and V 2 bases, and 18 bases lay outside the gene matches. CDR1 SGHVS and CDR2 FQNEAQ come from the germline V gene. CDR3 nucleotide sequence: TGTGCCAGCAGCTTAAGGCGTTCGGGACAGGGATTCTTCCATGAGCAGTACTTC. Its protein product is CASSLRRSGQGFFHEQYF.